The TCR beta chain under discussion was sequenced for a study of human T cells and chemical hapten exposure. Study details: Across the whole study, which lasted about 5.5 months, patients were given diphenylcyclopropenone on the scalp once a week. Patches with 0.01% DPC went on the upper back, and the tests were read at 6 days.

This clonotype has at least ten counts. Noted time point: patch test 2, 6 weeks after DPC sensitization. Noted treatment: therapeutic diphenylcyclopropenone sensitization with weekly scalp DPC. Donors were 18 to 70-year-old alopecia patients suitable for DPC. Germline V gene data show CDR1 as MDHEN and CDR2 as SYDVKM. The V end was cut by 3 bases, the J end by 8 bases, with 14 bases between. The CDR3 loop spans 14 amino acids. Single cDNA molecules in the library carried unique molecular identifiers attached during preparation. TCRdb re-called the RACE reads through MiXCR, storing one row per CDR3 protein. The repertoire consists of 75,000 to 100,000 distinct CDR3 sequences, with roughly a tenth occurring once and the leading ten covering about 2%.

The J gene is TRBJ2-1, the V gene TRBV28; tentative D call: TRBD1 (5 bases). The specimen comprised whole blood, sampled in connection with sensitization to the hapten diphenylcyclopropenone (DPC). The receptor was derived from a middle-aged woman with alopecia areata. Some clones in this sample may be carry-over from other donors' samples. The CDR3 sequence is CASSFHSKGDEQFF. The CDR3 DNA reads TGTGCCAGCAGTTTCCACTCTAAAGGGGATGAGCAGTTCTTC. Filled out from reference TRBV28 and TRBJ2-1, the complete variable domain reads DVKVTQSSRYLVKRTGEKVFLECVQDMDHENMFWYRQDPGLGLRLIYFSYDVKMKEKGDIPEGYSVSREKKERFSLILESASTNQTSMYLCASSFHSKGDEQFFGPGTRLTVL.